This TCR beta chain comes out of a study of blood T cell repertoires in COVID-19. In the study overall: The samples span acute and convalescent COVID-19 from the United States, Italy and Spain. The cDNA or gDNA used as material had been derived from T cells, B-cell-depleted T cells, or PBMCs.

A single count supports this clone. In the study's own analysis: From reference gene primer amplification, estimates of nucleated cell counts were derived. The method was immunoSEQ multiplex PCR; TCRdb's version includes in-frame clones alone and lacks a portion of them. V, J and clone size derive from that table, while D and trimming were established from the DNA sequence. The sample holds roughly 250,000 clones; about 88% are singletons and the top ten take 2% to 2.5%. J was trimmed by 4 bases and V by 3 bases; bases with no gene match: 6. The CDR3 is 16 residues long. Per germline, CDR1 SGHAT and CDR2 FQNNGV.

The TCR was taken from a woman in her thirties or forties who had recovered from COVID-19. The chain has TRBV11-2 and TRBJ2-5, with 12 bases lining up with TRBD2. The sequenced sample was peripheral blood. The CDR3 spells CASSLLAGGPVETQYF. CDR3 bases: TGTGCCAGCAGCTTGCTAGCGGGGGGGCCTGTAGAGACCCAGTACTTC.